This T cell receptor beta chain was sequenced for a study of the immune and genomic landscape of osteosarcoma. Study details: Most patients were poor-risk; roughly 70% had died. Study-wide points: Average productive clonality was 0.09, with a maximum of roughly 0.3.

Primary, local recurrence and metastasis osteosarcoma tumors were taken after treatment from poor-prognosis patients. As concerns this clone: What it binds is unknown.

Trimming left V 5 bases short and J 3 bases short, with 5 bases between. Germline CDR1 and CDR2: SGHTA and FQGTGA. The CDR3 loop spans 11 amino acids. Repertoires were generated with immunoSEQ multiplex PCR, while TCRdb's copy carries only in-frame clones and drops some. The sample has more than 4,000 clones; just over 75% are singletons. Sequencing used osteosarcoma tumor tissue from the lung. The source of this sequence is a human donor with osteosarcoma. The chain links TRBV7-3 to TRBJ2-7; D gene unclear. The CDR3 DNA reads TGTGCCAGCAGCCTAAACTACGAGCAGTACTTC. It encodes CASSLNYEQYF.